The 8 T cell receptor beta chains below all came from one sample that was sequenced in a study of blood T cell repertoires in COVID-19. Here immunoSEQ multiplex PCR was the method, and the copy in TCRdb shows in-frame clones only, minus some. The sample shows 95,000 to 120,000 clones, roughly 84% of them seen only once. Sequenced sample: peripheral blood. All receptors derive from a woman in her seventies who had recovered from COVID-19.

The chain uses TRBV9 and TRBJ2-3; 13 positions match TRBD2. The CDR3 consists of 18 residues. Looked up from germline, CDR1 is SGDLS and CDR2 is YYNGEE. V shed 4 bases, J shed 4 bases, and the junction held 12 bases outside the gene matches. The CDR3 DNA reads as TGTGCCAGCAGCCCCCGGACTAGCGGGAGCATCGTGGCAGATACGCAGTATTTT. Residues: CASSPRTSGSIVADTQYF.

The V and J genes are TRBV5-5 and TRBJ1-6; D remains ambiguous. Germline lookup yields CDR1 SGHKS and CDR2 YYEKEE (reference sequence). Trimming pared 0 bases from V and 14 bases from J, leaving 15 bases between. The CDR3 is made up of 14 amino acids. CDR3 in DNA: TGTGCCAGCAGCTTGGCCAGGACGGGGTTGGCCCTCCACTTT. It encodes CASSLARTGLALHF.

This sequence joins TRBV2 and TRBJ1-5; D ambiguous. In germline, CDR1 is SNHLY, CDR2 FYNNEI. The V gene lost 3 bases and the J gene lost 1 base, with 10 bases spanning the gap. The CDR3 covers 15 residues. The CDR3 region is CASSESGKSNQPQHF. CDR3 DNA: TGTGCCAGCAGTGAGTCAGGTAAAAGCAATCAGCCCCAGCATTTT.

The chain recombines TRBV24-1 with TRBJ2-6; D is unresolved. V was shortened by 6 bases and J by 4 bases, with 6 bases between the two germline ends. The CDR3 has 13 amino acids. Germline V lookup: CDR1 KGHDR, CDR2 SFDVKD. This CDR3 is CATSSPGANVLTF. Here the CDR3 DNA reads TGTGCCACCAGTTCTCCCGGGGCCAACGTCCTGACTTTC.

J is TRBJ2-4 and V is TRBV6-4; D might be TRBD1 (5 bases). V was pared by 6 bases and J by 4 bases, with 7 bases between. Germline V CDR1 and CDR2: MRHNA, SNTAGT. The CDR3 is 12 residues long. The CDR3 here is CASSRQKNIQYF. In DNA, the CDR3 is TGTGCCAGCAGCCGACAGAAAAACATTCAGTACTTC.

J is TRBJ2-7 and V is TRBV6-5; TRBD1 matches 10 bases. J was trimmed by 4 bases and V by 10 bases; bases with no gene match: 10. Germline CDR1 is MNHEY and CDR2 is SVGAGI. CDR3 length: 14 residues. The CDR3 spells CAITPDRGRYEQYF. The CDR3 bases are TGTGCCATCACGCCAGACAGGGGGCGATACGAGCAGTACTTC.

This clone was found a few times. This rearrangement joins TRBV18 to TRBJ2-3; D ambiguous. The germline V gene has CDR1 KGHSH and CDR2 LQKENI. Trimming removed 3 bases at V and 4 bases at J, with 8 bases between. This CDR3 comprises 13 residues. The CDR3 region is CASSPLGPDTQYF. CDR3 DNA: TGTGCCAGCTCACCTCTCGGTCCAGATACGCAGTATTTT.

The chain is built from TRBV2 and TRBJ2-4, with 8 bases identical to TRBD1. The length of the CDR3 is 17 residues. Looked up from germline, CDR1 is SNHLY and CDR2 is FYNNEI. After removal of 7 bases from V and 6 bases from J, the junction contained 17 bases not matched to a gene. CDR3 coding DNA: TGTGCCAGCAAGCTCGGACAGGGCACAAGGACAGGAAACATTCAGTACTTC. The encoded protein is CASKLGQGTRTGNIQYF.